This T cell receptor (beta chain) was recovered during a study of identical twins. Germline V CDR1 and CDR2: ENHRY, SYGVKD. After removal of 2 bases from V and 1 base from J, the junction contained 8 bases not matched to a gene. The CDR3 has 16 amino acids. A universal primer site was added by template switching, and unique molecular identifiers were carried by the cDNA. TCRdb passed the 5' RACE reads through MiXCR, listing each CDR3 protein once. Seen here are about 530,000 distinct CDR3 sequences, about a fifth observed once, and the top ten hold approximately 0.52%. Every sampled donor was Caucasian and healthy. The data were also submitted as part of a second study, on yellow fever vaccine responses in identical twins.

This receptor was identified in a woman aged 18-29 years in good health. The sample consisted of CD4+ T cells sorted from blood. The chain is built from TRBV10-3 and TRBJ2-7; 7 bases are a match to TRBD2. CDR3 in amino acids: CAISEMASGASYEQYF. CDR3 bases: TGTGCCATCAGTGAGATGGCTAGCGGAGCTTCCTACGAGCAGTACTTC.